The 20 T cell receptor beta chains presented below share a single source sample, sequenced in a study of OX40 agonist ivuxolimab in advanced cancers. Assay used: immunoSEQ multiplex PCR; TCRdb lists only in-frame clones, some missing. The sample lists under 30,000 clones; under 90% were seen once. Sequences were derived from CD4+ or CD8+ T cells sorted from blood, sampled in a trial of the OX40 agonist ivuxolimab. Receptors originate from an adult with an advanced solid tumor such as melanoma, head and neck, liver or kidney cancer.

The chain employs TRBV7-2 and TRBJ1-1; D call uncertain. V was cut by 2 bases and J by 0 bases, with 10 bases left in between. The CDR3 sequence is 15 residues long. Per the germline V gene, CDR1 is SGHTA and CDR2 is FQGNSA. In nucleotides, the CDR3 is TGTGCCAGCAGCTTACGAAGCGGGGTGAACACTGAAGCTTTCTTT. Protein sequence: CASSLRSGVNTEAFF.

The chain links TRBV6-5 to TRBJ2-7; 9 positions agree with TRBD1. Germline V gene sequence: CDR1 MNHEY, CDR2 SVGAGI. This CDR3 has 14 residues. The ends lost 4 bases at V and 3 bases at J; junction bases unmatched: 4. CDR3 in DNA: TGTGCCAGCAGTTTACAGGGGGCTAACTACGAGCAGTACTTC. It yields the protein CASSLQGANYEQYF.

The gene calls are TRBV9 and TRBJ2-1, with D possibly TRBD1 on 5 matching bases. The CDR3 is 15 residues long. Germline-derived CDR1 and CDR2 are SGDLS and YYNGEE. V lost 0 bases and J lost 4, with 11 bases in between. In DNA form, the CDR3 reads TGTGCCAGCAGCGTAGGGGGCACCAAATACAATGAGCAGTTCTTC. Amino acids: CASSVGGTKYNEQFF. The entire variable domain, with the rest obtained from reference TRBV9 and TRBJ2-1, is as follows: DSGVTQTPKHLITATGQRVTLRCSPRSGDLSVYWYQQSLDQGLQFLIQYYNGEERAKGNILERFSAQQFPDLHSELNLSSLELGDSALYFCASSVGGTKYNEQFFGPGTRLTVL.

The genes are TRBV11-1 and TRBJ1-1; D perhaps matches TRBD1 (6 bases). The germline CDR1 and CDR2 sequences are SGHAT and FQDESV (reference sequence). Trimming cost V 4 bases and J 1 base, with 13 bases left between them. CDR3 length: 15 amino acids. The chain's CDR3 is CASSSTQGPNTEAFF. CDR3 in DNA: TGTGCCAGCAGCTCGACACAGGGACCGAACACTGAAGCTTTCTTT.

Sample share makes this clone medium-sized. The chain couples TRBV5-4 to TRBJ2-1; D unresolved. Trimming took off 1 base at V and 3 bases at J, with 14 bases between the two ends. This CDR3 comprises 16 residues. CDR1 and CDR2 from the germline V gene are SGHNT and YYREEE (reference sequence). CDR3 residues: CASSLPTGFFYNEQFF. CDR3 nucleotide sequence: TGTGCCAGCAGCTTGCCCACGGGCTTTTTCTACAATGAGCAGTTCTTC.

The chain joins TRBV6-5 to TRBJ2-7; TRBD2 is a possible D gene (7 bases). From germline, CDR1 is MNHEY and CDR2 SVGAGI. The CDR3 covers 15 residues. Trimming removed 5 bases at V and 3 bases at J, with 17 bases between. The CDR3 region is CASSAPGGAGYEQYF. For the CDR3, the DNA is TGTGCCAGCAGTGCCCCGGGGGGCGCAGGCTACGAGCAGTACTTC.

This chain connects TRBV7-2 to TRBJ1-3, with D possibly TRBD1 on 5 matching bases. This CDR3 has 15 amino acids. Deletions cut 7 bases from V and 0 bases from J, with 13 bases between. Germline lookup yields CDR1 SGHTA and CDR2 FQGNSA. The CDR3 sequence: CASTTTVTSGNTIYF. CDR3 DNA: TGTGCCAGCACAACGACAGTAACCTCTGGAAACACCATATATTTT.

The V gene is TRBV29-1, the J gene TRBJ1-2; 9 bases fit TRBD1. V was pared by 3 bases and J by 4 bases, with 6 bases of the junction left unmatched. The CDR3 extends over 14 amino acids. CDR1 is SQVTM, CDR2 ANQGSEA, per germline. The CDR3 region has the DNA TGCAGCGTTGACCCCGGACAGGGGCCCTATGGCTACACCTTC. This gives the protein CSVDPGQGPYGYTF.

This rearrangement joins TRBV5-8 to TRBJ2-3; D is unresolved. CDR3 length: 15 residues. Trimming pared 3 bases from V and 0 bases from J, leaving 11 bases between. Germline assignment: CDR1 SGHTS and CDR2 YDEGEE. In nucleotides, the CDR3 is TGTGCCAGCAGCTCCCCTTCCGATAGCACAGATACGCAGTATTTT. This gives the protein CASSSPSDSTDTQYF.

The gene calls are TRBV14 and TRBJ1-2, with no clear D. The V end lost 7 bases, the J end lost 2 bases, and 14 bases lay between the germline ends. The CDR3 covers 14 residues. The germline V gene has CDR1 SGHDN and CDR2 FVKESK. The CDR3 protein is CASILRVRNYGYTF. In DNA, the CDR3 is TGTGCCAGCATCCTGAGGGTCCGGAACTATGGCTACACCTTC. Looking up the rest from reference TRBV14 and TRBJ1-2 gives the full variable domain: EAGVTQFPSHSVIEKGQTVTLRCDPISGHDNLYWYRRVMGKEIKFLLHFVKESKQDESGMPNNRFLAERTGGTYSTLKVQPAELEDSGVYFCASILRVRNYGYTFGSGTRLTVV.

A single count supports this clone. DNA for the CDR3: TGTGCCAGCAGCTTTCGCGGTGGGCCCCAGCATTTT. The encoded protein is CASSFRGGPQHF. The V call is TRBV11-1, the J call TRBJ1-5, with unresolved D. V gave up 3 bases and J gave up 9 bases, with 9 bases separating them. This CDR3 has 12 residues. CDR1 SGHAT and CDR2 FQDESV come from the germline V gene (reference sequence).

The V and J genes are TRBV6-5 and TRBJ1-5; 9 nucleotides match TRBD1. CDR3 length: 15 amino acids. CDR1 is MNHEY, CDR2 SVGAGI, per germline. V was clipped by 6 bases and J by 6 bases; unmatched bases: 9. CDR3 coding DNA: TGTGCCAGCAGCCGAACAGGGGGCGCAGGTCAGCCCCAGCATTTT. This sequence encodes CASSRTGGAGQPQHF.

This sequence joins TRBV5-1 and TRBJ2-2; 9 positions agree with TRBD1. J lost 9 bases, V lost 4 bases, and 10 bases had no gene match. Germline values: CDR1 SGHRS, CDR2 YFSETQ. CDR3 size: 15 residues. The CDR3 sequence: CASSPDRGMVRELFF. CDR3 bases: TGCGCCAGCAGCCCAGACAGGGGGATGGTGCGGGAGCTGTTTTTT.

V is TRBV6-5 and J is TRBJ1-5; D possibly corresponds to TRBD1 (6 bases). Germline CDR1 reads MNHEY; CDR2 reads SVGAGI. Trimming shortened V by 2 bases and J by 0 bases, and 8 bases separated the two germline ends. The CDR3 totals 15 residues. CDR3 DNA sequence: TGTGCCAGCAGTTACATCAGGGGTAGCAATCAGCCCCAGCATTTT. Translated: CASSYIRGSNQPQHF.

This clone has only one observation. The V gene is TRBV27, the J gene TRBJ1-1; unclear D gene. Germline V gene data show CDR1 as MNHEY and CDR2 as SMNVEV (reference sequence). V gave up 8 bases and J gave up 5 bases, with 9 bases separating them. The CDR3 runs 11 residues. The CDR3 region has the DNA TGTGCCAGCTACCGGGCGACTGAAGCTTTCTTT. This encodes CASYRATEAFF.

V gene TRBV9 combines with J gene TRBJ1-1; D not certain. This CDR3 region has 15 residues. Germline V gene sequence: CDR1 SGDLS, CDR2 YYNGEE. Trimming took off 0 bases at V and 0 bases at J, with 9 bases between the two ends. The CDR3 spells CASSVAPGMNTEAFF. The CDR3 DNA follows: TGTGCCAGCAGCGTAGCTCCGGGGATGAACACTGAAGCTTTCTTT.

This clone occurred once. This chain links TRBV21-1 with TRBJ1-2. TRBV21-1 is flagged as a pseudogene. This CDR3 contains 14 residues. The chain's CDR3 is CASSKVAAAYGYTF. The CDR3, as DNA: TGTGCCAGCAGCAAAGTGGCAGCTGCCTATGGCTACACCTTC.

The rearrangement links TRBV11-2 to TRBJ1-5, with D tentatively TRBD1 (5 bases). This CDR3 spans 15 amino acids. Germline V CDR1 and CDR2: SGHAT, FQNNGV. Trimming removed 6 bases from V and 2 bases from J, with 14 bases in between. The CDR3 DNA reads TGTGCCAGCAGTCCAGGGTTTGCGGGCAATCAGCCCCAGCATTTT. Translated: CASSPGFAGNQPQHF.

The chain employs TRBV2 and TRBJ2-3; D is possibly TRBD1 (6 bases). The V end was cut by 6 bases, the J end by 3 bases, with 16 bases between. In germline, CDR1 is SNHLY, CDR2 FYNNEI. This CDR3 region has 15 residues. CDR3 protein: CASSQGSPQTDTQYF. The CDR3 coding sequence is TGTGCCAGCAGCCAGGGGTCTCCTCAGACAGATACGCAGTATTTT. Based on the CDR3 plus reference TRBV2 and TRBJ2-3, the full variable domain is EPEVTQTPSHQVTQMGQEVILRCVPISNHLYFYWYRQILGQKVEFLVSFYNNEISEKSEIFDDQFSVERPDGSNFTLKIRSTKLEDSAMYFCASSQGSPQTDTQYFGPGTRLTVL.

This chain uses TRBV7-9 with TRBJ2-7, with TRBD1 matching 8 bases. In germline, CDR1 is SEHNR, CDR2 FQNEAQ (reference sequence). The CDR3 covers 15 residues. Trimming removed 5 bases from V and 6 bases from J; junction bases left unmatched: 12. This chain's CDR3 is CASSPPGGGFGEQYF. CDR3 nucleotides: TGTGCCAGCAGCCCTCCAGGGGGCGGCTTTGGCGAGCAGTACTTC.